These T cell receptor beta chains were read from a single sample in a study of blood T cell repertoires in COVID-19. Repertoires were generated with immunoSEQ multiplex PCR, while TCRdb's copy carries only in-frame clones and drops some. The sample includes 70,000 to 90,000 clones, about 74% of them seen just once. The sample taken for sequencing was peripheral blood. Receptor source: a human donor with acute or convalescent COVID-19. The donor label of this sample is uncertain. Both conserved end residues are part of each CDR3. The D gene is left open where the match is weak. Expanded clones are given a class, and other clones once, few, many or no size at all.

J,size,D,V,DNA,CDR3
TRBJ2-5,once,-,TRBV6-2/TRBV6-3,TGTGCCAGCAGTTCCCCGCGGGCGGTCCCGGAGACCCAGTACTTC,CASSSPRAVPETQYF
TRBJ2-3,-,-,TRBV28,TGTGCCAGCAGTAGGGGCGTAGATACGCAGTATTTT,CASSRGVDTQYF
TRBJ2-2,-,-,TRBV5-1,TGCGCCAGCAGCTTGGGGACAGTAAACACCGGGGAGCTGTTTTTT,CASSLGTVNTGELFF
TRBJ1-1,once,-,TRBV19,TGTGCCAGTAGGTTGGGGGGGGCATTGAACACTGAAGCTTTCTTT,CASRLGGALNTEAFF
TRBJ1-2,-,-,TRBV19,TGTGCCAGTAGTATAGGGGGGACTGCCGCACCACTTTACACCTTC,CASSIGGTAAPLYTF
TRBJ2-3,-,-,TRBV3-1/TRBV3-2,TGTGCCAGCAGCCAAGCGGGTGGAGGAGATACGCAGTATTTT,CASSQAGGGDTQYF
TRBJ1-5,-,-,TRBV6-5,TGTGCCAGCAGTTACTCGGAAGGAGGTCAGCCCCAGCATTTT,CASSYSEGGQPQHF
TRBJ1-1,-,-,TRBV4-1,TGCGCCAGCAGCCAAGATCATGTGGCTTTCTTT,CASSQDHVAFF
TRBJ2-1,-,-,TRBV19,TGTGCCAGTAGTCTCTTTTCCAATGAGCAGTTCTTC,CASSLFSNEQFF
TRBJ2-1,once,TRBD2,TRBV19,TGTGCCAGTAGTGCAACCGGGACTAGCGTTGAGCAGTTCTTC,CASSATGTSVEQFF
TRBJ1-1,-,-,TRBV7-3,TGTGCCAGCAGCTTATACCAAGGGGTTGGTGCTTTCTTT,CASSLYQGVGAFF
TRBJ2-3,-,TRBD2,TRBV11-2,TGTGCCAGCAGCTTAGATGAGGGACTAGCGGGGGTGCGGCGAGATACGCAGTATTTT,CASSLDEGLAGVRRDTQYF
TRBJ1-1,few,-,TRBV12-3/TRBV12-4,TGTGCCAGCAGCCCTCTTGAGACTGAAGCTTTCTTT,CASSPLETEAFF
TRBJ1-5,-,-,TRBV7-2,TGTGCCAGCAGCTTATGGGCCGGCGAAGGCAATCAGCCCCAGCATTTT,CASSLWAGEGNQPQHF
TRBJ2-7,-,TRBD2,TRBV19,TGTGCCAGTAGGCTAGCGGGAGGGAACTACGAGCAGTACTTC,CASRLAGGNYEQYF
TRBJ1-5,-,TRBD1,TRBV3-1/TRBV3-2,TGTGCCAGCAGCCAAGAAGCGGGAGGGGGCCAGCCCCAGCATTTT,CASSQEAGGGQPQHF
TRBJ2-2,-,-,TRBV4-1,TGCGCCAGCAGCCAGCAAGAGAGCCCTAGTACCGGGGAGCTGTTTTTT,CASSQQESPSTGELFF
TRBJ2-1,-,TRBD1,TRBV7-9,TGTGCCAGCAGCTTACAGACAGGGGAGGTCAATGAGCAGTTCTTC,CASSLQTGEVNEQFF
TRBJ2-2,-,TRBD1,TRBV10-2,TGCGCCAGCAGTGACCGGGACAGGGTTAGCGGGGAGCTGTTTTTT,CASSDRDRVSGELFF
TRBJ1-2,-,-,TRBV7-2,TGTGCCAGCAGCTTAGGCCGACATAACTATGGCTACACCTTC,CASSLGRHNYGYTF
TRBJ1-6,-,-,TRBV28,TGTGCCAGCAGTTTAATCGGGGACTCCTATAATTCACCCCTCCACTTT,CASSLIGDSYNSPLHF
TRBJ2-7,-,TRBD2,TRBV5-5,TGTGCCAGCAGCCGGACTAGCGGGATCTACGAGCAGTACTTC,CASSRTSGIYEQYF
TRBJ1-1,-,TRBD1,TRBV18,TGTGCCAGCTCCCGATCCGCTGGACAGGGGAACACTGAAGCTTTCTTT,CASSRSAGQGNTEAFF
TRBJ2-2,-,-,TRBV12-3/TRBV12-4,TGTGCCAGCTCTGACACCAACACCGGGGAGCTGTTTTTT,CASSDTNTGELFF
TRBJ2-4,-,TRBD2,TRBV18,TGTGCCAGCTCACCACGTACTAGCGCGAAAAACATTCAGTACTTC,CASSPRTSAKNIQYF
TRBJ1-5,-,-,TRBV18,TGTGCCAGCTCACCGGCGGATCAGCCCCAGCATTTT,CASSPADQPQHF
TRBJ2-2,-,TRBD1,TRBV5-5,TGTGCCAGCAGCATCGGTTCAGGGGGCGGCACCGGGGAGCTGTTTTTT,CASSIGSGGGTGELFF
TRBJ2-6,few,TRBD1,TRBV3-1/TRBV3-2,TGTGCCAGCAGCCAAGATCGGACAGGTGCAGGAAGTTTTGGGGCCAACGTCCTGACTTTC,CASSQDRTGAGSFGANVLTF
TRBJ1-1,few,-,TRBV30,TGTGCCTGGACAGGGTGGGAGGGGGCTGAAGCTTTCTTT,CAWTGWEGAEAFF
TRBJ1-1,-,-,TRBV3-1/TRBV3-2,TGTGCCAGCAGCCAGTCGGGGAGTTCCACTGAAGCTTTCTTT,CASSQSGSSTEAFF
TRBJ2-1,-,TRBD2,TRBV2,TGTGCCAGCAGTGAAATGGGACTAGCGGGAGGTAATGAGCAGTTCTTC,CASSEMGLAGGNEQFF
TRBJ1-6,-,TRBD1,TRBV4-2,TGTGCCAGCAGCCAAGGGACGAACAGGGGGAGTAATTCACCCCTCCACTTT,CASSQGTNRGSNSPLHF
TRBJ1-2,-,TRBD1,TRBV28,TGTGCCAGCCACGGACAGGGTAACTATGGCTACACCTTC,CASHGQGNYGYTF
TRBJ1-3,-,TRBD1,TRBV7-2,TGTGCCAGCAGCTCCCAGGGGGCTACTGGAAACACCATATATTTT,CASSSQGATGNTIYF
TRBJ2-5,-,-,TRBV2,TGTGCCAGCAGCCCCGCGGCCGGGGGGACCCAGTACTTC,CASSPAAGGTQYF
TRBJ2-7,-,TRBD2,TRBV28,TGTGCCAGCAGTCTATCCGGGACTAGCGGAGAGCAGTACTTC,CASSLSGTSGEQYF
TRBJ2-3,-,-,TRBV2,TGTGCCAGCGTTAGTAGCGGCATCACAGATACGCAGTATTTT,CASVSSGITDTQYF
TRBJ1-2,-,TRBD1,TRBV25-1,TGTGCCAGCAGTACAGGGGGGCTAGAAGGGGGCTACACCTTC,CASSTGGLEGGYTF
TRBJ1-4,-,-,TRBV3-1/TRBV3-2,TGTGCCAGCAGCCAAGTCGGAGGGCCCGGGGAAAAACTGTTTTTT,CASSQVGGPGEKLFF
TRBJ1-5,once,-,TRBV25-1,TGTGCCAGCAGTGGACTCCCCGAAGGGCCCCAGCATTTT,CASSGLPEGPQHF
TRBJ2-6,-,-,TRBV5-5,TGTGCCAGCAGCTTGGTGCCAGGGAAGAGCTCTGGGGCCAACGTCCTGACTTTC,CASSLVPGKSSGANVLTF
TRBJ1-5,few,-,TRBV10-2,TGCGCCAGCAGTGAGTCGGGAGGTAATAGTCAGCCCCAGCATTTT,CASSESGGNSQPQHF
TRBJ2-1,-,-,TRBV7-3,TGTGCCAGCAGCTTAATCGTGGGCCCGAGCTCCTACAATGAGCAGTTCTTC,CASSLIVGPSSYNEQFF
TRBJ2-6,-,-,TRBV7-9,TGTGCCAGCAGCTTAGCGCAAGGGGTTGGTGGGGCCAACGTCCTGACTTTC,CASSLAQGVGGANVLTF